Each of the 26 T cell receptor beta chains below was sequenced from the same sample in a study of blood T cells in healthy people across ages. PCR was performed a second time for about 7 to 11 cycles using a sample-barcoded 5' primer and a J-beta primer mix. TCRdb re-called the 5' RACE reads with MiXCR, one entry per CDR3 protein. The sample includes 730,000 or so distinct CDR3 sequences, approximately 39% of them seen just once. Sequencing was carried out using blood. These receptors all stem from an older woman in good health.

This chain connects TRBV6-1 to TRBJ2-5; a possible D gene is TRBD1 (6 bases). This CDR3 is built from 14 residues. CDR1 and CDR2 (germline): MNHNS, SASEGT. Trimming removed 6 bases at V and 0 bases at J, with 11 bases between. CDR3 loop: CASRHDRHQETQYF. In DNA form, the CDR3 reads TGTGCCAGCAGACACGACAGGCACCAAGAGACCCAGTACTTC.

The rearrangement links TRBV7-9 to TRBJ2-5; a weak D match, TRBD1 (7 bases). The J call may be in error: the DNA end matches TRBJ2-7 better. CDR3 length: 14 amino acids. Germline V gives CDR1 SEHNR, CDR2 FQNEAQ (reference sequence). The DNA of the CDR3 is TGTGCCAGCAGCTTTGGAGGGGGCCTGGACGAGCAGTACTTC. As protein: CASSFGGGLDEQYF.

The V and J genes are TRBV7-2 and TRBJ2-7; D not resolved. The J call could be wrong; TRBJ2-5 is a better fit for the DNA end. CDR3 length: 15 residues. Looked up from germline, CDR1 is SGHTA and CDR2 is FQGNSA. The CDR3 DNA sequence: TGTGCCAGCAGCCCGCTTCGGACCGGCGGAGAGACCCAGTACTTC. Amino acid sequence: CASSPLRTGGETQYF.

The rearrangement uses TRBV6-6 and TRBJ2-5; TRBD1 agrees at 10 bases. Trimming cost V 2 bases and J 5 bases; bases outside gene matches: 2. Germline CDR1 reads MNHNY; CDR2 reads SVGAGI (reference sequence). This CDR3 is built from 14 residues. CDR3 residues: CASSYKGQGETQYF. The DNA of the CDR3 is TGTGCCAGCAGTTACAAGGGACAGGGGGAGACCCAGTACTTC.

The J gene is TRBJ2-5, the V gene TRBV10-3, with D perhaps being TRBD1 or TRBD2 (5 bases each). This CDR3 is built from 14 residues. V lost 4 bases and J lost 5, with 14 bases in between. Germline V gene data show CDR1 as ENHRY and CDR2 as SYGVKD. CDR3 DNA: TGTGCCATCAGTGCCAGGGAAAGGAGGGAGACCCAGTACTTC. Translating gives CAISARERRETQYF.

This clonotype has more than one count but fewer than ten. The V and J genes are TRBV12-3 or TRBV12-4 and TRBJ2-3; TRBD2 matches at 10 bases. This CDR3 is built from 15 residues. V shed 7 bases, J shed 7 bases, and the junction held 11 bases outside the gene matches. The CDR3 loop is CASTQWTSGSHTQYF. The CDR3 DNA follows: TGTGCCAGCACCCAGTGGACTAGCGGTTCACATACGCAGTATTTT.

This clonotype was counted between two and nine times. The CDR3 here is CASSLLGHGYTF. In nucleotides, the CDR3 is TGTGCCAGCAGTTTATTGGGGCATGGCTACACCTTC. This chain uses TRBV12-3 or TRBV12-4 with TRBJ1-2; D perhaps matches TRBD1 (5 bases). This CDR3 region has 12 residues. V shed 2 bases and J shed 6 bases, with 7 bases lying between them.

The gene calls are TRBV24-1 and TRBJ2-3; 8 nucleotides align to TRBD2. The CDR3 has 16 amino acids. The J segment lost 4 bases and the V segment lost 4 bases, leaving 9 bases of the junction unmatched. Germline loops: CDR1 KGHDR, CDR2 SFDVKD. This chain's CDR3 is CATSDPAGLVPDTQYF. The DNA for the CDR3 is TGTGCCACCAGTGACCCCGCGGGACTAGTTCCAGATACGCAGTATTTT.

J is TRBJ2-4 and V is TRBV7-9; TRBD1 matches 7 bases. CDR1 and CDR2 from the germline V gene are SEHNR and FQNEAQ (reference sequence). V lost 5 bases and J lost 0; bases outside the gene matches: 19. This CDR3 region has 20 residues. CDR3 nucleotide sequence: TGTGCCAGCAGCACCCATCCCTCTGGACAGGCGACTCTAGCCAAAAACATTCAGTACTTC. Its translation is CASSTHPSGQATLAKNIQYF.

This chain joins TRBV20-1 and TRBJ1-2; weak D call: TRBD1 (5 bases). Trimming left V 5 bases short and J 5 bases short, with 18 bases between. The germline CDR1 and CDR2 sequences are DFQATT and SNEGSKA (reference sequence). The CDR3 is 14 amino acids. CDR3 protein: CSASAEGRSYGYTF. The CDR3 coding sequence is TGCAGTGCTTCCGCCGAGGGGAGATCTTATGGCTACACCTTC.

The chain combines TRBV6-5 with TRBJ2-1; D uncertain. The CDR3 has 14 residues. Germline CDR1 and CDR2: MNHEY and SVGAGI. The CDR3 DNA reads TGTTCCTCCGCCCGGGTGGGTCTCTACAATGAGCAGTTCTTC. Its protein product is CSSARVGLYNEQFF.

The chain joins TRBV4-3 to TRBJ2-5; 7 nucleotides agree with TRBD2. The length of the CDR3 is 18 residues. Trimming cost V 4 bases and J 4 bases; bases outside gene matches: 18. CDR1 is LGHNA and CDR2 is YSLEER in the germline V gene. DNA of the CDR3: TGCGCCAGCAGCCTCACACAACCCGGGACTAACGGGAGAGAGACCCAGTACTTC. The encoded protein is CASSLTQPGTNGRETQYF.

This clonotype was seen only a few times. The chain has TRBV7-3 and TRBJ2-3; the match to TRBD2 covers 10 bases. This CDR3 contains 14 residues. J lost 5 bases, V lost 6 bases, and 5 bases had no gene match. CDR1 and CDR2 (germline): SGHTA, FQGTGA. CDR3 protein: CASRSGGAGDTQYF. CDR3 coding DNA: TGTGCCAGCAGGAGCGGGGGGGCCGGAGATACGCAGTATTTT.

This clonotype came up a few times. This chain uses TRBV12-3 or TRBV12-4 with TRBJ1-2, with D unclear. The CDR3 sequence is 13 residues long. Trimming stripped 3 bases from V and 4 bases from J, with 9 bases between. The CDR3: CASSFKRAYGYTF. The CDR3 nucleotides are TGTGCCAGCAGTTTCAAGCGTGCCTATGGCTACACCTTC.

The chain links TRBV3-1 to TRBJ2-7; 8 nucleotides match TRBD2. Per the germline V gene, CDR1 is LGHDT and CDR2 is YNNKEL (reference sequence). The J segment lost 6 bases and the V segment lost 4 bases, leaving 11 bases of the junction unmatched. The CDR3 consists of 15 residues. This chain's CDR3 is CASSPRGSGTGEQYF. Written as DNA, the CDR3 is TGTGCCAGCAGCCCCCGGGGTAGCGGGACCGGCGAGCAGTACTTC.

The gene calls are TRBV12-3 or TRBV12-4 and TRBJ2-1; 8 positions agree with TRBD2. CDR3 length equals 15 residues. Germline trimming cut 5 bases from V and 8 bases from J; bases unmatched to any gene: 11. This CDR3 reads CASSRWRGAVDEQFF. The CDR3 coding sequence is TGTGCCAGCAGTCGCTGGCGGGGGGCTGTGGATGAGCAGTTCTTC.

Note on this clonotype: One junction end disagrees with the germline gene, perhaps due to a read error. The chain employs TRBV7-7 and TRBJ2-3; maybe TRBD1 (6 bases). Germline V gene data show CDR1 as SSHAT and CDR2 as FNYEAQ (reference sequence). CDR3 length: 15 amino acids. The CDR3 spells CASSSRGLFTDTLYF. The CDR3 DNA sequence: TGTGCCAGTAGCTCTAGGGGGTTATTCACAGATACGCTGTATTTT.

This clonotype was seen only a few times. The chain combines TRBV5-5 with TRBJ2-7, with 10 bases that match TRBD1. The germline V gene has CDR1 SGHKS and CDR2 YYEKEE (reference sequence). The CDR3 spans 16 residues. Trimming cost V 4 bases and J 2 bases; bases outside gene matches: 9. The CDR3 loop reads CASSGDRGKVAYEQYF. The CDR3 DNA is TGTGCCAGCAGCGGGGACAGGGGCAAGGTAGCCTACGAGCAGTACTTC.

This clonotype was detected ten times or more. The chain combines TRBV29-1 with TRBJ2-5; D is perhaps TRBD2 (6 bases). The CDR3 is 13 residues long. V was shortened by 3 bases and J by 5 bases, with 13 bases between the two germline ends. In germline, CDR1 is SQVTM, CDR2 ANQGSEA. Here the CDR3 DNA reads TGCAGCGTTGAGAGGGCGGGACGGGAGACCCAGTACTTC. Protein: CSVERAGRETQYF.

This clonotype was recorded a few times. The CDR3: CASSQVPEPGANVLTF. The CDR3 nucleotides read TGTGCCAGCAGCCAGGTCCCGGAACCTGGGGCCAACGTCCTGACTTTC. V is TRBV3-1 and J is TRBJ2-6; no firm D call. Germline-derived CDR1 and CDR2 are LGHDT and YNNKEL (reference sequence). This CDR3 comprises 16 residues. V gave up 3 bases and J gave up 2 bases, with 11 bases separating them.

The sample holds many counts of this clonotype. This rearrangement joins TRBV12-3 or TRBV12-4 to TRBJ2-3; D is unclear. The CDR3 is 11 residues long. Between the trimmed V and J ends, which lost 4 bases and 7 bases, there was a span of 6 bases. In nucleotides, the CDR3 is TGTGCCAGCAGTTACGAAAATACGCAGTATTTT. Its protein product is CASSYENTQYF.

The chain's CDR3 is CASSLRYGQYF. In DNA, the CDR3 is TGTGCCAGCAGTTTGCGTTACGGGCAGTACTTC. The V call is TRBV28, the J call TRBJ2-5, with D uncertain. V lost 3 bases and J 11 bases, leaving 10 bases between the germline ends. Germline CDR1 MDHEN, CDR2 SYDVKM. This CDR3 region has 11 residues.

The rearrangement links TRBV6-5 to TRBJ1-2; D perhaps matches TRBD1 (6 bases). From germline, CDR1 is MNHEY and CDR2 SVGAGI. The CDR3 sequence is 14 residues long. Deletions cut 0 bases from V and 4 bases from J, with 9 bases between. CDR3 coding DNA: TGTGCCAGCAGTTACTCAAGGGGGGCCTATGGCTACACCTTC. Protein sequence: CASSYSRGAYGYTF.

V and J are TRBV20-1 and TRBJ2-7; the match to TRBD1 covers 10 bases. CDR1 and CDR2 from the germline V gene are DFQATT and SNEGSKA (reference sequence). CDR3 length: 13 amino acids. The V and J ends lost 6 bases and 3 bases, in that order; junction bases with no gene match: 5. The CDR3 DNA reads as TGCAGTGCGCACCGGGACAGGGGCTACGAGCAGTACTTC. As protein: CSAHRDRGYEQYF.

The table lists this clonotype with a few counts. This rearrangement joins TRBV24-1 to TRBJ2-1; D perhaps matches TRBD2 (5 bases). CDR1 KGHDR and CDR2 SFDVKD come from the germline V gene. Trimming removed 2 bases at V and 13 bases at J, with 14 bases between. The CDR3 length is 13 residues. The CDR3 sequence is CATSDSVMGDQFF. In DNA, the CDR3 is TGTGCCACCAGTGATTCTGTGATGGGAGACCAGTTCTTC.

The genes are TRBV9 and TRBJ2-3, with D possibly TRBD2 on 6 matching bases. The CDR3 consists of 16 residues. V lost 4 bases and J 0 bases, leaving 15 bases between the germline ends. From germline, CDR1 is SGDLS and CDR2 YYNGEE. CDR3: CASSLPSEGSTDTQYF. Written as DNA, the CDR3 is TGTGCCAGCAGCTTACCTAGCGAGGGTAGCACAGATACGCAGTATTTT.